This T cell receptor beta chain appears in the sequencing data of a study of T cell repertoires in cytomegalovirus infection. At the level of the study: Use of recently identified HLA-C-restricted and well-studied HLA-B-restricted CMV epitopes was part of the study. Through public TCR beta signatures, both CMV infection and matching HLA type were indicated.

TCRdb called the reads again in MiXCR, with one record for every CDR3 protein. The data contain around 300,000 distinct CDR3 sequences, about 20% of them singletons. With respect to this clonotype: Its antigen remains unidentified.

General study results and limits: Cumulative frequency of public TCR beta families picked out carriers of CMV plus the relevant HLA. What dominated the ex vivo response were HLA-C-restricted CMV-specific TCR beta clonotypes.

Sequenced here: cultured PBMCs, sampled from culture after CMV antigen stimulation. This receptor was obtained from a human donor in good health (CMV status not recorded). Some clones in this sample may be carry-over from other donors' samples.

CDR3 coding DNA: TGCAGTGCAAGACCCACGGGACAAGAATACAATGAGCAGTTCTTC. Translation: CSARPTGQEYNEQFF. The chain couples TRBV20-1 to TRBJ2-1; weak D call: TRBD1 (6 bases). Germline V CDR1 and CDR2: DFQATT, SNEGSKA (reference sequence). The CDR3 sequence is 15 residues long. Trimming pared 6 bases from V and 4 bases from J, leaving 19 bases between.